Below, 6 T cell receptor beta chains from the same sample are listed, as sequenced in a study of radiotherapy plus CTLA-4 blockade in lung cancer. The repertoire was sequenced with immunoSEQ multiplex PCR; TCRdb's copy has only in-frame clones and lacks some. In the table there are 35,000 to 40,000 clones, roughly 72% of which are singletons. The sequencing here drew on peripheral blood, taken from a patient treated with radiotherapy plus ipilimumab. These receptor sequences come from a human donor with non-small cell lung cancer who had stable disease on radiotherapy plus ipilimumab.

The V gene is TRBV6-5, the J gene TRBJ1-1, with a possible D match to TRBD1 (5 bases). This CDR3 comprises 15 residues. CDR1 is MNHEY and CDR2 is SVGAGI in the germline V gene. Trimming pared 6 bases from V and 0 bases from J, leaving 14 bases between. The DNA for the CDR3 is TGTGCCAGCAGCCCGGGGGGGAGTCTGAACACTGAAGCTTTCTTT. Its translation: CASSPGGSLNTEAFF.

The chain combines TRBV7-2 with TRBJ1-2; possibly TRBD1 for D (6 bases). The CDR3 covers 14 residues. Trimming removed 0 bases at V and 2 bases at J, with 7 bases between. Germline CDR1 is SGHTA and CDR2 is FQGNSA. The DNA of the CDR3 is TGTGCCAGCAGCTTAGCCAGGGGAAACTATGGCTACACCTTC. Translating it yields CASSLARGNYGYTF.

The CDR3 DNA reads TGTGCCAGCAGCCCTAGACTCAGGGAAGGCACTGAAGCTTTCTTT. Protein sequence: CASSPRLREGTEAFF. V gene TRBV11-3 combines with J gene TRBJ1-1, with D possibly matching TRBD1 (5 bases). From germline, CDR1 is SGHNT and CDR2 YENEEA. Trimming pared 5 bases from V and 4 bases from J, leaving 17 bases between. The CDR3 is 15 residues long.

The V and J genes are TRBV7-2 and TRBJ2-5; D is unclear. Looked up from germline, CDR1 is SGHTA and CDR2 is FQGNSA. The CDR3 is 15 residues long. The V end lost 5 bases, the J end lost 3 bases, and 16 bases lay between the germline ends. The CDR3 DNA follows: TGTGCCAGCAGCCCTCCCGGCGGTGTTAAAGAGACCCAGTACTTC. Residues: CASSPPGGVKETQYF.

CDR3 amino acids: CASSKERGLADTGELFF. The CDR3 bases are TGTGCCAGCAGCAAAGAGAGGGGACTAGCGGACACCGGGGAGCTGTTTTTT. The chain links TRBV21-1 to TRBJ2-2; the table gives TRBD2 as D, unverified against the DNA. TRBV21-1 is a pseudogene locus. This CDR3 is built from 17 residues.

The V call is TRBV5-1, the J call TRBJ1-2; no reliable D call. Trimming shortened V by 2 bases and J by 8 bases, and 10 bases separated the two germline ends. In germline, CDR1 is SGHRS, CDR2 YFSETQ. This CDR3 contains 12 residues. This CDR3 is CASSFDTWGYTF. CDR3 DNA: TGCGCCAGCAGCTTTGACACCTGGGGCTACACCTTC.